The 2 T cell receptor beta chains given below trace back to one sample, sequenced in a study of cytomegalovirus exposure and HLA in healthy donors. The PCR contained 60 Vbeta and 13 Jbeta primers. Sequencing used immunoSEQ multiplex PCR; TCRdb keeps in-frame clones, though not all of them. The data contain 150,000 or so clones, 82% of them singletons. Sequenced material: PBMCs. These TCRs come from a woman in her forties in good health and CMV-seronegative.

V is TRBV7-8 and J is TRBJ2-3; 9 nucleotides match TRBD2. V dropped 2 bases and J dropped 0; count of bases not matched to a gene: 6. From germline, CDR1 is SGHVS and CDR2 FQNEAQ. The CDR3 runs 17 residues. The CDR3: CASSLKFAGGSTDTQYF. The DNA for the CDR3 is TGTGCCAGCAGCTTAAAATTTGCGGGAGGGAGCACAGATACGCAGTATTTT.

CDR3 DNA: TGTGCCAGCTCGACCGGACTAGACCCAGATACGCAGTATTTT. The encoded protein is CASSTGLDPDTQYF. The rearrangement uses TRBV11-3 and TRBJ2-3; 7 bases agree with TRBD2. J lost 4 bases, V lost 8 bases, and 9 bases had no gene match. The CDR3 runs 14 residues. Germline CDR1 is SGHNT and CDR2 is YENEEA.